The 13 T cell receptor beta chains given below trace back to one sample, sequenced in a study of Tregs in tolerant kidney transplant recipients. The repertoire was sequenced with immunoSEQ multiplex PCR; TCRdb's copy has only in-frame clones and lacks some. The sample gives tens of thousands of clones, over 95% of which show up once; about 0.41% is in the top ten. Antigens for these TCRs are unknown. Sequences were obtained from Tregs from blood cultured with allogeneic cells. The receptors shown here come from a human donor in good health.

This sequence joins TRBV7-6 and TRBJ2-3; 15 bases map to TRBD2. V lost 5 bases and J lost 6; bases outside the gene matches: 3. The CDR3 totals 15 residues. Germline values: CDR1 SGHVS, CDR2 FNYEAQ. CDR3 loop: CASSLGTSGRDTQYF. For the CDR3, the DNA is TGTGCCAGCAGCCTAGGGACTAGCGGGAGGGATACGCAGTATTTT.

CDR3 sequence (DNA): TGTGCCAGCAGCTTGAGTAAGCGGGTTTTGGAGACCCAGTACTTC. It encodes CASSLSKRVLETQYF. The rearrangement uses TRBV5-4 and TRBJ2-5; D may be TRBD2 (6 bases). The CDR3 loop spans 15 amino acids. With 1 base removed from V and 5 bases from J, the gap between germline ends came to 15 bases. Germline V gene lookup returns CDR1 SGHNT and CDR2 YYREEE (reference sequence).

The rearrangement links TRBV11-2 to TRBJ2-7, with 9 bases that match TRBD2. The CDR3 is made up of 15 amino acids. Germline assignment: CDR1 SGHAT and CDR2 FQNNGV. With 2 bases clipped from V and 5 bases from J, the junction kept 7 bases outside the gene matches. The DNA for the CDR3 is TGTGCCAGCAGCTTACTGGCGGGAGGGCTCCACGAGCAGTACTTC. It codes for CASSLLAGGLHEQYF. Full variable domain (outside the CDR3, taken from reference TRBV11-2 and TRBJ2-7): EAGVAQSPRYKIIEKRQSVAFWCNPISGHATLYWYQQILGQGPKLLIQFQNNGVVDDSQLPKDRFSAERLKGVDSTLKIQPAKLEDSAVYLCASSLLAGGLHEQYFGPGTRLTVT.

The sample holds a few counts of this clone. V usage is TRBV5-1 and J usage is TRBJ2-5; TRBD2 agrees at 11 bases. Germline CDR1 SGHRS, CDR2 YFSETQ. The CDR3 length is 20 residues. V trimming: 3 bases; J trimming: 10 bases; junction bases outside the gene matches: 26. CDR3 region: CASSWRTPGQGSSGGMVQYF. The CDR3 nucleotides are TGCGCCAGCAGCTGGAGAACCCCGGGACAGGGTTCTAGCGGGGGGATGGTCCAGTACTTC.

The rearrangement joins TRBV10-3 to TRBJ1-2; D is perhaps TRBD1 (6 bases). The V end lost 7 bases, the J end lost 3 bases, and 12 bases lay between the germline ends. This CDR3 region has 13 residues. Germline V gene lookup returns CDR1 ENHRY and CDR2 SYGVKD. The CDR3 sequence is CAITSRGDYGYTF. In DNA, the CDR3 is TGTGCCATCACCTCCAGGGGCGACTATGGCTACACCTTC.

The chain couples TRBV7-9 to TRBJ2-7; D not certain. V shed 5 bases and J shed 1 base, with 12 bases lying between them. This CDR3 comprises 14 residues. CDR1 is SEHNR and CDR2 is FQNEAQ in the germline V gene (reference sequence). The CDR3 sequence: CASSPVRSSYEQYF. CDR3 coding DNA: TGTGCCAGCAGCCCCGTTCGGAGTTCCTACGAGCAGTACTTC.

V gene TRBV6-5 combines with J gene TRBJ1-1; 7 bases map to TRBD1. V trimming: 1 base; J trimming: 0 bases; junction bases outside the gene matches: 5. The germline gives CDR1 MNHEY, CDR2 SVGAGI. This CDR3 has 16 amino acids. CDR3: CASSYLGDRLNTEAFF. The DNA for the CDR3 is TGTGCCAGCAGTTACTTGGGGGACAGACTGAACACTGAAGCTTTCTTT.

The chain joins TRBV5-1 to TRBJ2-1, with 7 bases aligning to TRBD1. The ends lost 5 bases at V and 6 bases at J; junction bases unmatched: 11. The germline gives CDR1 SGHRS, CDR2 YFSETQ. The CDR3 totals 15 residues. CDR3 sequence reads: CASSPLWDRRNEQFF. The CDR3 DNA reads TGCGCCAGCAGTCCCCTATGGGACAGACGCAATGAGCAGTTCTTC. Complete variable domain (other parts from reference TRBV5-1 and TRBJ2-1): KAGVTQTPRYLIKTRGQQVTLSCSPISGHRSVSWYQQTPGQGLQFLFEYFSETQRNKGNFPGRFSGRQFSNSRSEMNVSTLELGDSALYLCASSPLWDRRNEQFFGPGTRLTVL.

This sequence joins TRBV4-1 and TRBJ2-7; TRBD2 aligns across 9 bases. The CDR3 has 18 amino acids. The J segment lost 0 bases and the V segment lost 4 bases, leaving 13 bases of the junction unmatched. The germline V gene has CDR1 MGHRA and CDR2 YSYEKL. The CDR3 DNA reads TGCGCCAGCAGCCGTCGGTCCTCTAGCGGGGAGAGCTCCTACGAGCAGTACTTC. This gives the protein CASSRRSSSGESSYEQYF.

The chain combines TRBV5-1 with TRBJ1-1; a possible D gene is TRBD1 (5 bases). In germline, CDR1 is SGHRS, CDR2 YFSETQ. V was trimmed by 6 bases and J by 1 base, leaving 10 bases between them. CDR3 length equals 13 residues. This chain's CDR3 is CASTLGQNTEAFF. CDR3 DNA: TGCGCCAGCACCCTTGGACAGAACACTGAAGCTTTCTTT.

This sequence joins TRBV15 and TRBJ2-6; D not certain. There are 16 residues in the CDR3. V shed 2 bases and J shed 2 bases, with 10 bases lying between them. Germline CDR1 is LNHNV and CDR2 is YYDKDF (reference sequence). The CDR3 here is CATSRFTTTGANVLTF. CDR3 DNA sequence: TGTGCCACCAGCAGATTCACAACTACTGGGGCCAACGTCCTGACTTTC.

This chain links TRBV27 with TRBJ2-7; 12 nucleotides line up with TRBD2. The germline V gene has CDR1 MNHEY and CDR2 SMNVEV (reference sequence). The CDR3 is 12 residues long. Unmatched junction bases numbered 4, after V lost 5 bases and J lost 11 bases. CDR3 nucleotides: TGTGCCAGCAGTGGAACTAGCGGGAGGAAGTACTTC. It codes for CASSGTSGRKYF.

The V call is TRBV10-3, the J call TRBJ2-1, with a tentative D call TRBD2 (5 bases). Looked up from germline, CDR1 is ENHRY and CDR2 is SYGVKD. The V end was cut by 2 bases, the J end by 1 base, with 15 bases between. The CDR3 spans 17 residues. Written as DNA, the CDR3 is TGTGCCATCAGTGAGGGTTCCTCGGGGTTGTCCTACAATGAGCAGTTCTTC. Translation: CAISEGSSGLSYNEQFF.